This TCR beta chain came from a study of blood T cell repertoires in COVID-19. The method was immunoSEQ multiplex PCR; TCRdb's version includes in-frame clones alone and lacks a portion of them. The sample records more than 450,000 clones, roughly 87% being singletons. Trimming shortened V by 1 base and J by 1 base, and 10 bases separated the two germline ends. The germline CDR1 and CDR2 sequences are KGHSH and LQKENI. The CDR3 sequence is 15 residues long. The specimen was PBMCs or T cells enriched from blood (not recorded which). The genes are TRBV18 and TRBJ2-5, with D perhaps matching TRBD2 (6 bases). The origin of this receptor is a woman under 30 who had recovered from COVID-19. The CDR3 DNA reads TGTGCCAGCTCACCACTCTTGGGGGGCCAAGAGACCCAGTACTTC. Its protein product is CASSPLLGGQETQYF.